This TCR beta chain was sequenced during a study of cytomegalovirus exposure and HLA in healthy donors. Study conclusions and caveats: CMV serostatus was the only recorded immune exposure for donors. 150 or so TCR beta chains were listed as cytomegalovirus-associated.

The CDR3 has 14 amino acids. From germline, CDR1 is SGHTA and CDR2 FQGTGA. V dropped 3 bases and J dropped 6; count of bases not matched to a gene: 5. Primers included in the PCR were 60 Vbeta and 13 Jbeta primers. In the original workflow: About 12 million shared chains were among the roughly 78 million unique TCR beta chains that a later analysis counted. Produced via immunoSEQ multiplex PCR; TCRdb's table is partial and in-frame only. The DNA was the basis for D and trimming; V, J and clone size are from that table. The table includes approximately 79,000 clones, under 80% detected once. About this clone: Its antigen is not identified.

V and J are TRBV7-3 and TRBJ2-1; the match to TRBD1 covers 7 bases. The sequenced sample was PBMCs. This TCR derives from a man aged 35 to 55 in good health and CMV-seronegative. CDR3 nucleotide sequence: TGTGCCAGCAGCTTGACAGGGACCGTCAATGAGCAGTTCTTC. Translated: CASSLTGTVNEQFF.